Below, one T cell receptor (beta chain) is given with its context. Its cognate antigen is unknown. Data came from immunoSEQ multiplex PCR; TCRdb stores just in-frame clones and leaves some out. In the table there are 150,000 to 160,000 clones, over 80% of which are singletons. This sample's time point: blood 2 weeks post-SBRT. Treatment denoted: 15 Gy SBRT to primary tumor, nephrectomy 4 weeks later. This renal cell carcinoma was of the clear cell type. This entry comes from a study of radiation and T cells in renal cell carcinoma. General study results and limits: Without pretreatment biopsies, baseline tumor clonotype presence was undetermined.

Germline values: CDR1 LGHNA, CDR2 YNFKEQ. The CDR3 consists of 14 residues. V was clipped by 1 base and J by 8 bases, with 11 bases between them. The sequence was collected from a woman aged 50 to 60 with renal cell carcinoma. This material consisted of blood, taken from a patient whose treatment included radiotherapy and nephrectomy. The J gene is TRBJ1-4, the V gene TRBV4-2; TRBD1 is a possible D gene (6 bases). The CDR3 loop reads CASSQAGAGEKLFF. Written as DNA, the CDR3 is TGTGCCAGCAGCCAAGCAGGGGCGGGCGAAAAACTGTTTTTT.